One and the same sample provided the 9 T cell receptor beta chains below, sequenced in a study of blood T cell repertoires in COVID-19 (TCRdb year 2020). Libraries came from the immunoSEQ multiplex PCR assay. The source is immuneACCESS, and TCRdb retained only in-frame sequences with V and J called. Part of the clones is not carried over; for the studies checked, unresolved V genes explain less than half of this, and the remainder is unexplained. Across this sample there are roughly 26,000 clones, with approximately 66% seen only once. Of the sample, 7.3% falls within the top ten clones. Sequencing was done on a sample of peripheral blood. Receptors originate from a man in his fifties or sixties with active or convalescent COVID-19.

The chain has TRBV7-2 and TRBJ1-2, with 8 bases aligning to TRBD1. The V segment lost 2 bases and the J segment 4 bases; nucleotides outside the gene matches: 9. This CDR3 has 16 amino acids. The germline CDR1 and CDR2 sequences are SGHTA and FQGNSA. The CDR3, as DNA: TGTGCCAGCAGCTTAACAGGGACAGGACGGGCCTATGGCTACACCTTC. Its protein is CASSLTGTGRAYGYTF.

The chain joins TRBV5-6 to TRBJ1-4, with D possibly being TRBD1 (5 bases). The germline V gene encodes CDR1 SGHDT and CDR2 YYEEEE. This CDR3 is built from 16 residues. V was clipped by 3 bases and J by 0 bases, with 12 bases between them. CDR3 amino acids: CASSSWGLATNEKLFF. CDR3 in DNA: TGTGCCAGCAGCTCGTGGGGCCTTGCAACTAATGAAAAACTGTTTTTT. The whole variable domain, remainder taken from reference TRBV5-6 and TRBJ1-4, is DAGVTQSPTHLIKTRGQQVTLRCSPKSGHDTVSWYQQALGQGPQFIFQYYEEEERQRGNFPDRFSGHQFPNYSSELNVNALLLGDSALYLCASSSWGLATNEKLFFGSGTQLSVL.

This clone has a single count. J is TRBJ2-2 and V is TRBV7-3; 10 bases line up with TRBD2. With 1 base clipped from V and 0 bases from J, the junction kept 5 bases outside the gene matches. There are 18 residues in the CDR3. CDR1 and CDR2 (germline): SGHTA, FQGTGA. The CDR3 here is CASSLKGSGGTNTGELFF. CDR3 nucleotides: TGTGCCAGCAGCTTAAAGGGTAGCGGGGGGACGAACACCGGGGAGCTGTTTTTT.

This clone was detected a few times. The V and J genes are TRBV6-6 and TRBJ1-1; a possible D gene is TRBD1 (5 bases). Germline assignment: CDR1 MNHNY and CDR2 SVGAGI (reference sequence). The CDR3 totals 14 residues. Trimming shortened V by 6 bases and J by 1 base, and 12 bases separated the two germline ends. CDR3 sequence reads: CASSPQVSNTEAFF. As DNA, the CDR3 is TGTGCCAGCAGCCCACAGGTTTCGAACACTGAAGCTTTCTTT.

V gene TRBV19 combines with J gene TRBJ2-7; D may be TRBD1 (6 bases). V shed 3 bases and J shed 1 base, with 19 bases lying between them. CDR1 is LNHDA, CDR2 SQIVND, per germline (reference sequence). This CDR3 is built from 17 residues. The CDR3 DNA reads as TGTGCCAGTAGTATTTCAGAGGCGGGCAGGGGATCCTACGAGCAGTACTTC. Protein: CASSISEAGRGSYEQYF.

By frequency in the sample, this clone is medium-sized. The rearrangement links TRBV6-5 to TRBJ2-1; 10 bases are shared with TRBD1. CDR1 is MNHEY and CDR2 is SVGAGI in the germline V gene. This CDR3 spans 16 amino acids. Trimming took 2 bases from V and 7 from J; bases not matched to a gene: 8. CDR3 region: CASSYATGGIRNEQFF. The CDR3 region has the DNA TGTGCCAGCAGTTACGCGACAGGGGGCATCAGGAATGAGCAGTTCTTC.

The V and J genes are TRBV10-3 and TRBJ1-4, with TRBD1 matching 8 bases. The germline gives CDR1 ENHRY, CDR2 SYGVKD. There are 15 residues in the CDR3. J gave up 8 bases and V 4 bases, and 9 bases lay outside the gene matches. DNA for the CDR3: TGTGCCATCAGTGGGGGACAGGCCCCGGGGGAAAAACTGTTTTTT. It specifies CAISGGQAPGEKLFF.

The gene calls are TRBV18 and TRBJ1-1; 7 nucleotides line up with TRBD1. Germline trimming cut 3 bases from V and 2 bases from J; bases unmatched to any gene: 3. This CDR3 contains 14 residues. Germline V gene data show CDR1 as KGHSH and CDR2 as LQKENI. The CDR3 bases are TGTGCCAGCTCACCGGACAGGCTAAACACTGAAGCTTTCTTT. The encoded protein is CASSPDRLNTEAFF.

The rearrangement joins TRBV5-1 to TRBJ1-1; unclear D gene. V gave up 4 bases and J gave up 0 bases, with 13 bases separating them. Germline V lookup: CDR1 SGHRS, CDR2 YFSETQ. This CDR3 has 15 residues. CDR3 sequence reads: CASSTPTKMNTEAFF. The CDR3 DNA sequence: TGCGCCAGCAGCACTCCTACGAAGATGAACACTGAAGCTTTCTTT. The variable domain in full, completed from reference TRBV5-1 and TRBJ1-1, reads KAGVTQTPRYLIKTRGQQVTLSCSPISGHRSVSWYQQTPGQGLQFLFEYFSETQRNKGNFPGRFSGRQFSNSRSEMNVSTLELGDSALYLCASSTPTKMNTEAFFGQGTRLTVV.